These T cell receptor beta chains were read from a single sample in a study of shared clonotypes between healthy human individuals. Clones were sequenced by immunoSEQ multiplex PCR, and TCRdb holds only the in-frame ones, with some missing. The repertoire holds about 330,000 clones, with approximately 74% as singletons. Sequences were obtained from memory CD4+ T cells sorted from blood. The receptors derive from a man aged 25 to 40 in good health. The CDR3 runs from the conserved cysteine through the conserved F or W. The order of the fields is V gene, J gene, D gene, CDR3 DNA, CDR3 protein. D genes are given only for firm matches.

>TRBV2|TRBJ1-4|-
TGTGCCAGCAGTTCTGAGGGAGGGCGTCCTGAAAAACTGTTTTTT
CASSSEGGRPEKLFF
>TRBV5-4|TRBJ1-1|TRBD1
TGTGCCAGCAGCCCCCGGGACAGGGTGTCGTACGCTGAAGCTTTCTTT
CASSPRDRVSYAEAFF
>TRBV10-2|TRBJ2-1|TRBD2
TGCGCCAGCAGACTCGGACTAGCGGCAAGCTCCTACAATGAGCAGTTCTTC
CASRLGLAASSYNEQFF
>TRBV2|TRBJ2-1|-
TGTGCCAGCAGTGTACTTGAGCAGTTCTTC
CASSVLEQFF
>TRBV28|TRBJ1-2|-
TGTGCCAGCAGTTTGGACTCTAGGTGGGACTACACCTTC
CASSLDSRWDYTF
>TRBV28|TRBJ1-5|-
TGTGCCAGCAGTAGGTCAGACCCCCAGCATTTT
CASSRSDPQHF
>TRBV11-2|TRBJ2-3|-
TGTGCCAGCAGCCTCGGACCCATGGGGCCAGATACGCAGTATTTT
CASSLGPMGPDTQYF
>TRBV14|TRBJ2-1|TRBD2
TGTGCCAGCAGCCAAGGGCTAGCGGGATCCAAAAACAATGAGCAGTTCTTC
CASSQGLAGSKNNEQFF
>TRBV28|TRBJ2-7|-
TGTGCCAGCAGTTTACAAGGGCACGAGCAGTACTTC
CASSLQGHEQYF
>TRBV2|TRBJ2-5|TRBD1
TGTGCCAGCAGCGGACAGGGAAAAGAGACCCAGTACTTC
CASSGQGKETQYF